This T cell receptor (beta chain) was obtained from a study of cytomegalovirus exposure and HLA in healthy donors. Profiling relied on immunoSEQ multiplex PCR, and the TCRdb table lists in-frame clones only, not all of them. The sample yields about 200,000 clones, 70% to 90% seen once. The CDR3 has 12 residues. Germline values: CDR1 MDHEN, CDR2 SYDVKM. As to this clone: At one end the junction does not follow the germline gene, possibly because of a read error.

The sequencing sample was made of PBMCs. The source of this sequence is a woman aged 18-30 years in good health and CMV-seronegative. This rearrangement joins TRBV28 to TRBJ2-1; TRBD2 matches at 7 bases. CDR3 bases: TGTGCCACCAGTCGGGGAGGGAATGAGCAGTTCTTC. Its protein is CATSRGGNEQFF.